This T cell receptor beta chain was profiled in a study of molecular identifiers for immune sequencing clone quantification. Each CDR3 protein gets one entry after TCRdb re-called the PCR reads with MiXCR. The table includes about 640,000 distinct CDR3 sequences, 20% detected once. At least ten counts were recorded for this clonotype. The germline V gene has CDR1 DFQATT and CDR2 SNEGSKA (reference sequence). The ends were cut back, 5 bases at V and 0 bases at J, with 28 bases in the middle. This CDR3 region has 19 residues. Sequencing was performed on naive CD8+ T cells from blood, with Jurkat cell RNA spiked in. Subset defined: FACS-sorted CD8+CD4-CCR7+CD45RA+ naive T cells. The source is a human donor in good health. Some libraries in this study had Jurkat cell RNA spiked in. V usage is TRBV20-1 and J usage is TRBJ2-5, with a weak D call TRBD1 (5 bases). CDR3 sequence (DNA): TGCAGTGCTCCGACCCGACCTCATGGGGCGGCCTTGTACCAAGAGACCCAGTACTTC. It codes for CSAPTRPHGAALYQETQYF.